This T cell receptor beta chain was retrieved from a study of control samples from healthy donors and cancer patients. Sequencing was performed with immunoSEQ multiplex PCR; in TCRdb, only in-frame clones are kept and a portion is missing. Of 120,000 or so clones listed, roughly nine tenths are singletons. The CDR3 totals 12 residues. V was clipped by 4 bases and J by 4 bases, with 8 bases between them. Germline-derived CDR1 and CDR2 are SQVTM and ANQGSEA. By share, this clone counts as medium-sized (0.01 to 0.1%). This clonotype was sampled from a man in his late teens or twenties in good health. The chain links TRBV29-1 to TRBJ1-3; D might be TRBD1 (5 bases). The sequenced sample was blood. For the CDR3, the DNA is TGCAGCGTTGGCAGGGACGGAAACACCATATATTTT. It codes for CSVGRDGNTIYF.